Shown below are 16 T cell receptor beta chains from a single sample sequenced in a study of CD8 T cells in ankylosing spondylitis listed by TCRdb under 2017. Receptor libraries were prepared by 5' RACE. Instrument on record: Illumina HiSeq 2500. Through fastp at Q25 and MiXCR, TCRdb rebuilt clones from the public reads, retaining in-frame beta chains. Each CDR3 protein appears once, grouped with its most common genes and DNA. Counted in this sample were approximately 60,000 distinct CDR3 sequences; 6.2% of them appeared once. The ten largest clones add up to about 4.6% of the sample. What was sequenced was synovial fluid, either unsorted or a sorted T cell fraction (not recorded which). These receptor sequences come from a male donor with ankylosing spondylitis.

V gene TRBV9 combines with J gene TRBJ2-5; D is uncertain. Germline V gives CDR1 SGDLS, CDR2 YYNGEE. The CDR3 is 15 amino acids. The V gene lost 0 bases and the J gene lost 1 base, with 10 bases spanning the gap. The CDR3 loop is CASSVAGFLQETQYF. Written as DNA, the CDR3 is TGTGCCAGCAGCGTAGCTGGTTTCCTCCAAGAGACCCAGTACTTC.

CDR3 bases: TGCAGTGCTAGAGATGCGGGAGAACGCCCTGAGCAGTTCTTC. This sequence encodes CSARDAGERPEQFF. The gene calls are TRBV20-1 and TRBJ2-1, with 7 positions matching TRBD2. The junction had 8 bases not matched to a gene; V was cut back by 0 bases and J by 9 bases. CDR1 and CDR2 (germline): DFQATT, SNEGSKA (reference sequence). The CDR3 has 14 amino acids.

This clonotype occurred many times. CDR3 coding DNA: TGTGCCAGCAGCACTACGGAGGAAAAACTGTTTTTT. Protein: CASSTTEEKLFF. The genes are TRBV12-3 or TRBV12-4 and TRBJ1-4; no clear D. This CDR3 has 12 residues. Trimming shortened V by 6 bases and J by 8 bases, and 10 bases separated the two germline ends.

This clonotype has ten or more counts. The rearrangement uses TRBV12-3 or TRBV12-4 and TRBJ1-2, with D maybe TRBD1 (6 bases). The V end lost 1 base, the J end lost 4 bases, and 10 bases lay between the germline ends. The CDR3 sequence is 14 residues long. The CDR3 loop reads CASSLGGLSYGYTF. The CDR3, as DNA: TGTGCCAGCAGTTTAGGGGGGCTGAGCTATGGCTACACCTTC.

Many counts were recorded for this clonotype. V usage is TRBV7-2 and J usage is TRBJ1-3; no clear D. V was shortened by 1 base and J by 0 bases, with 13 bases between the two germline ends. The CDR3 is 17 residues long. CDR1 is SGHTA, CDR2 FQGNSA, per germline. The CDR3 DNA reads TGTGCCAGCAGCTTAGGCAGGTTTACCTTCTCTGGAAACACCATATATTTT. Translation gives CASSLGRFTFSGNTIYF. Combining the CDR3 with reference TRBV7-2 and TRBJ1-3 gives the whole variable domain GAGVSQSPSNKVTEKGKDVELRCDPISGHTALYWYRQSLGQGLEFLIYFQGNSAPDKSGLPSDRFSAERTGGSVSTLTIQRTQQEDSAVYLCASSLGRFTFSGNTIYFGEGSWLTVV.

In this sample, this clonotype turned up many times. The chain couples TRBV20-1 to TRBJ2-1; D is possibly TRBD1 (5 bases). The CDR3 runs 16 residues. Germline assignment: CDR1 DFQATT and CDR2 SNEGSKA (reference sequence). V lost 4 bases, J lost 0 bases, and 16 bases lay in between. The CDR3 DNA sequence: TGCAGTGCTATAGACAGATCCCTGAGCTCCTACAATGAGCAGTTCTTC. Protein: CSAIDRSLSSYNEQFF.

This clonotype was detected a few times. With a much larger clone just one base away, this may be a read error. J is TRBJ1-1 and V is TRBV29-1, with D possibly matching TRBD1 (5 bases). This CDR3 region has 13 residues. The germline V gene has CDR1 SQVTM and CDR2 ANQGSEA. The ends were cut back, 8 bases at V and 7 bases at J, with 20 bases in the middle. CDR3 sequence reads: CSFRGSEGREAFF. DNA of the CDR3: TGCAGCTTCCGGGGGTCGGAGGGGCGTGAAGCTTTCTTT.

In its sample, this clonotype was seen many times. The chain carries TRBV6-1 and TRBJ2-7; 7 nucleotides agree with TRBD1. CDR1 is MNHNS, CDR2 SASEGT, per germline. Trimming removed 6 bases from V and 0 bases from J; junction bases left unmatched: 8. The CDR3 contains 15 residues. In DNA, the CDR3 is TGTGCCAGCAGCATAATACAGGGGCACTCCTACGAGCAGTACTTC. Translation: CASSIIQGHSYEQYF.

V is TRBV19 and J is TRBJ2-5; tentatively, D is TRBD1 (6 bases). Germline V gene lookup returns CDR1 LNHDA and CDR2 SQIVND (reference sequence). The CDR3 runs to 16 residues. Trimming removed 5 bases from V and 1 base from J, with 17 bases in between. The chain's CDR3 is CASSPYRAGVQETQYF. CDR3 in DNA: TGTGCCAGTAGTCCGTACAGGGCCGGCGTCCAAGAGACCCAGTACTTC.

This clonotype was counted a few times. The chain is built from TRBV5-8 and TRBJ1-1; D unresolved. V was shortened by 5 bases and J by 2 bases, with 10 bases between the two germline ends. Per germline, CDR1 SGHTS and CDR2 YDEGEE. CDR3 length: 13 residues. The CDR3 DNA is TGTGCCAGCAGACCCCGAGGAAACACTGAAGCTTTCTTT. Residues: CASRPRGNTEAFF.

This clonotype was detected ten times or more. This rearrangement joins TRBV29-1 to TRBJ1-1; D is undetermined. Trimming shortened V by 3 bases and J by 1 base, and 12 bases separated the two germline ends. Germline CDR1 and CDR2: SQVTM and ANQGSEA. The CDR3 is 14 amino acids. The CDR3 loop reads CSVERKGTNTEAFF. In DNA form, the CDR3 reads TGCAGCGTTGAGAGAAAGGGTACGAACACTGAAGCTTTCTTT.

This clonotype was observed at least ten times. The chain recombines TRBV5-1 with TRBJ2-2, with 11 bases identical to TRBD2. The length of the CDR3 is 16 residues. Trimming at V came to 3 bases and at J to 6 bases, leaving 7 bases not matched to a gene. Germline loops: CDR1 SGHRS, CDR2 YFSETQ. The CDR3 DNA is TGCGCCAGCAGCTCTACTAGCGGGAGAAGGGCCGGGGAGCTGTTTTTT. It is translated as CASSSTSGRRAGELFF. Drawing the rest from reference TRBV5-1 and TRBJ2-2, the complete variable domain is KAGVTQTPRYLIKTRGQQVTLSCSPISGHRSVSWYQQTPGQGLQFLFEYFSETQRNKGNFPGRFSGRQFSNSRSEMNVSTLELGDSALYLCASSSTSGRRAGELFFGEGSRLTVL.

This clonotype occurred a few times. This chain joins TRBV6-1 and TRBJ2-4, with no clear D. This CDR3 comprises 13 residues. CDR1 and CDR2 from the germline V gene are MNHNS and SASEGT. V was trimmed by 6 bases and J by 1 base, leaving 7 bases between them. CDR3 DNA: TGTGCCAGCAGCCCCGTCGCCAAAAACATTCAGTACTTC. Residues: CASSPVAKNIQYF.

This clonotype was picked up many times. The chain uses TRBV2 and TRBJ1-1; 9 nucleotides agree with TRBD1. In germline, CDR1 is SNHLY, CDR2 FYNNEI. This CDR3 is 13 amino acids long. V gave up 8 bases and J gave up 3 bases; unmatched junction bases: 4. CDR3 residues: CASRWTGDTEAFF. The CDR3 coding sequence is TGTGCCAGCCGCTGGACAGGGGACACTGAAGCTTTCTTT.

This clonotype rates as medium-sized. The chain couples TRBV7-2 to TRBJ2-7; D unclear. The CDR3 runs 13 residues. The V gene's germline CDR1 is SGHTA and CDR2 FQGNSA. With 6 bases removed from V and 2 bases from J, the gap between germline ends came to 11 bases. In DNA form, the CDR3 reads TGTGCCAGCAGTTCTCGCGGACCCTACGAGCAGTACTTC. Protein sequence: CASSSRGPYEQYF.

This clonotype was seen only once. The rearrangement links TRBV30 to TRBJ2-3, with D uncertain. V dropped 1 base and J dropped 3 bases, with 14 bases sitting between them. CDR3 size: 15 residues. From germline, CDR1 is GTSNPN and CDR2 SVGIG (reference sequence). Written as DNA, the CDR3 is TGTGCCTGGAGTGGTAAAGGGTCCGGAACAGATACGCAGTATTTT. This gives the protein CAWSGKGSGTDTQYF.